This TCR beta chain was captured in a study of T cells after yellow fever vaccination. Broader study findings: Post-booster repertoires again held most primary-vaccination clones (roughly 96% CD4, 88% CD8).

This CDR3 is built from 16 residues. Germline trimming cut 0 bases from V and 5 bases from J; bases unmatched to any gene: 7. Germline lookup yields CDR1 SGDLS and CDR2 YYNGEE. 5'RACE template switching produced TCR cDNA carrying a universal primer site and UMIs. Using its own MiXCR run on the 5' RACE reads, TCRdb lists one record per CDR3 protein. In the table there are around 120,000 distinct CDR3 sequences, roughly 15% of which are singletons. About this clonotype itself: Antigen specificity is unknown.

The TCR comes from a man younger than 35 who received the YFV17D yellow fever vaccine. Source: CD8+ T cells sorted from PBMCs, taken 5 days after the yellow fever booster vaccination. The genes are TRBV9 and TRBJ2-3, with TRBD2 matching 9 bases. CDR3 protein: CASSVEGGGAGDTQYF. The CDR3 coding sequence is TGTGCCAGCAGCGTAGAGGGCGGGGGGGCCGGAGATACGCAGTATTTT.